This T cell receptor beta chain was identified during a study of T cells in Graves' hyperthyroidism and ophthalmopathy. Study in general: The blood sample was taken at first diagnosis, before treatment began.

Criteria for exclusion of patients were uncontrolled infection, other autoimmune disease, pregnancy or lactation. Fresh peripheral blood, around 9.5 ml, yielded the PBMCs. The table lists this clonotype with a few counts. The germline V gene encodes CDR1 SGHTA and CDR2 FQGNSA. CDR3 length equals 12 residues. V lost 10 bases and J lost 6, with 12 bases in between. TCR beta CDR3 regions were amplified from RNA transcripts. The HTBI primer set drove a first-round RT-PCR of the TCR CDR3. One entry per CDR3 protein results from TCRdb running MiXCR on the multiplex PCR reads. The table shows more than 500,000 distinct CDR3 sequences, with around 15% occurring only once.

What was sequenced was blood. The V and J genes are TRBV7-2 and TRBJ2-2, with D perhaps matching TRBD2 (5 bases). The source is a woman in her thirties with Graves' hyperthyroidism. CDR3 loop: CATERLAGELFF. Here the CDR3 DNA reads TGTGCCACCGAGCGGCTAGCCGGGGAGCTGTTTTTT.